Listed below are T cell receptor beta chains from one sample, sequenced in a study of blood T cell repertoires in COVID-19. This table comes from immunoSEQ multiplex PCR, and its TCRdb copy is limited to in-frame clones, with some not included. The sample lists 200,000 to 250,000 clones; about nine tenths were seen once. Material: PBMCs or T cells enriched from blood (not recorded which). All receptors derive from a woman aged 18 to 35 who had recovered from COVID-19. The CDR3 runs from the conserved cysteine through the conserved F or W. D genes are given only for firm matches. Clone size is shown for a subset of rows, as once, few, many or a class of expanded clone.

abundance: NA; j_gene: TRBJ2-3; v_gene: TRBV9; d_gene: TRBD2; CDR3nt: TGTGCCAGCAGCGTGGGGACTAGGGGCCCCCTGGATACGCAGTATTTT; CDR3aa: CASSVGTRGPLDTQYF
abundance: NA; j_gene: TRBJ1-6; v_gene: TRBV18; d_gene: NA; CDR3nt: TGTGCCAGCTCACCACCCTCCAGAGGTTTAGTAGGGGGGGTTAATTCACCCCTCCACTTT; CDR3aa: CASSPPSRGLVGGVNSPLHF
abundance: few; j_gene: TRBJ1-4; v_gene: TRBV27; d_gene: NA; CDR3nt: TGTGCCAGCAGTTTAAATTCCCTTGAAAAACTGTTTTTT; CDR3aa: CASSLNSLEKLFF
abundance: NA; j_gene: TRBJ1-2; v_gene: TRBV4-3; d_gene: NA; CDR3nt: TGCGCCAGCAGCCAAGATGGGCCGGAAAGCTATGGCTACACCTTC; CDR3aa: CASSQDGPESYGYTF
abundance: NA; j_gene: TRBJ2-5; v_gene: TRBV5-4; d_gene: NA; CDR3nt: TGTGCCAGCAGCCGTCCCCAAGAGACCCAGTACTTC; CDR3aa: CASSRPQETQYF
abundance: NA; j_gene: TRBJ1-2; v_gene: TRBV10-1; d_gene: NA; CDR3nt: TGCGCCAGCAGTGAGGACAGTAACTATGGCTACACCTTC; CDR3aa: CASSEDSNYGYTF
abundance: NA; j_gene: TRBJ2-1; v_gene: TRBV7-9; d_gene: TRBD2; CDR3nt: TGTGCCAGCAGCTTAGCGCAAGGACTAGCTGTCGATGAGCAGTTCTTC; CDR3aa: CASSLAQGLAVDEQFF
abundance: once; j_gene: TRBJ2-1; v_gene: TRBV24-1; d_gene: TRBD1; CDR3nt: TGTGCCACCAGTGATTCCACAGGGGGAGGCTCCTACAATGAGCAGTTCTTC; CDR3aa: CATSDSTGGGSYNEQFF
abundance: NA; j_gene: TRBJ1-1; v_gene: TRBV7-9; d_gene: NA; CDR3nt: TGTGCCAGCAGCTTAGGTAGGATCAGGGATGACACTGAAGCTTTCTTT; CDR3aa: CASSLGRIRDDTEAFF
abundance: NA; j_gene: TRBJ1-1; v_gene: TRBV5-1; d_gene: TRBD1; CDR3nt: TGCGCCAGCAGCTTCCGAGACAGGGGTGACACTGAAGCTTTCTTT; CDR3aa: CASSFRDRGDTEAFF
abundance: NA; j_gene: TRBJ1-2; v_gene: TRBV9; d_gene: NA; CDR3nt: TGTGCCAGCAGCCCCAGAGGGGGAGGCTACACCTTC; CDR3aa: CASSPRGGGYTF
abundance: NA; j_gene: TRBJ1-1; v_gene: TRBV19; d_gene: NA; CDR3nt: TGTGCCAGTAGTGAGCACGGCGGCAAGACTGAAGCTTTCTTT; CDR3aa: CASSEHGGKTEAFF
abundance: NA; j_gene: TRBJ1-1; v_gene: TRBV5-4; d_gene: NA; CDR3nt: TGTGCCAGCAGTCCTAAGGGGACTGAAGCTTTCTTT; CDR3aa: CASSPKGTEAFF
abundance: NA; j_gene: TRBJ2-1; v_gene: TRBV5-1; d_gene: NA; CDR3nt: TGCGCCAGCAGCGGGCGGACAGTTTACAATGAGCAGTTCTTC; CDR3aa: CASSGRTVYNEQFF
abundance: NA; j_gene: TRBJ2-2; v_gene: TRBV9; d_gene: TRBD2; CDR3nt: TGTGCCAGCAGCGCGGCTAGCGGGGGTCACACCGGGGAGCTGTTTTTT; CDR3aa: CASSAASGGHTGELFF
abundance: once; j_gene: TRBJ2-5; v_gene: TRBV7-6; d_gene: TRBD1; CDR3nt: TGTGCCAGCAGCCCTCGGGACAGGGTGCGGGAGACCCAGTACTTC; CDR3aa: CASSPRDRVRETQYF
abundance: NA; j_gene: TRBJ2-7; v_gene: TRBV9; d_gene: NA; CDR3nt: TGTGCCAGCAGCGTAGCCGACAGGAACTACGAGCAGTACTTC; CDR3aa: CASSVADRNYEQYF
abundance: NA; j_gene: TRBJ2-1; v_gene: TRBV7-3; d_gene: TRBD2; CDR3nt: TGTGCCAGCAGCCCCGGGGGGGAAGTTGGCAATGAGCAGTTCTTC; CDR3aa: CASSPGGEVGNEQFF
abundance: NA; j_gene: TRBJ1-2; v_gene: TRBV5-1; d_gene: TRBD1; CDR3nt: TGCGCCAGCAGCAGCGTACAGGGGGTCAGTGGCTACACCTTC; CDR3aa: CASSSVQGVSGYTF
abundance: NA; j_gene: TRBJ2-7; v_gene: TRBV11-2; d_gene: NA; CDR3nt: TGTGCCAGCAGCTTAGGCTCACTCGCGCCCACCTACGAGCAGTACTTC; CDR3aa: CASSLGSLAPTYEQYF
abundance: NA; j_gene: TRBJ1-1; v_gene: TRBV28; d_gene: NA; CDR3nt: TGTGCCAGCAGTTTGGGGGGTAACACTGAAGCTTTCTTT; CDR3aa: CASSLGGNTEAFF
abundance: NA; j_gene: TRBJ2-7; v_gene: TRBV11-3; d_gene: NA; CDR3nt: TGTGCCAGCAGCTTCGGGTTCTACGAGCAGTACTTC; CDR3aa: CASSFGFYEQYF
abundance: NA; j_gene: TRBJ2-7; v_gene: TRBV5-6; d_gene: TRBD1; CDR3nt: TGTGCCAGCAGCGATCGAGGACAGGGAAGTTCCTACGAGCAGTACTTC; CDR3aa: CASSDRGQGSSYEQYF
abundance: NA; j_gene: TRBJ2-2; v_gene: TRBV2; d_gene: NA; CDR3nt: TGTGCCACCTCAGGGGAGTGGGCCGGGGAGCTGTTTTTT; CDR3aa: CATSGEWAGELFF
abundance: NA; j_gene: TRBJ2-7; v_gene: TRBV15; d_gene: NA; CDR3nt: TGTGCCACCAGCAGAGGGGAGGAAAACCACGAGCAGTACTTC; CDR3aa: CATSRGEENHEQYF
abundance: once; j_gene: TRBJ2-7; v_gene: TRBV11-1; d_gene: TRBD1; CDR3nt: TGTGCCAGCAGCTTCCTGGGACAGGGATACGACGAGCAGTACTTC; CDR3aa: CASSFLGQGYDEQYF
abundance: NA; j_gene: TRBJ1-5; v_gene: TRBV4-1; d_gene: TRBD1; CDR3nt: TGCGCCAGCGGGACAGATCTATATAGCAATCAGCCCCAGCATTTT; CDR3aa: CASGTDLYSNQPQHF
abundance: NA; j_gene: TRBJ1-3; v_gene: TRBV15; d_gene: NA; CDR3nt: TGTGCCACCAGCAGAGATCGGGTATCTGGAAACACCATATATTTT; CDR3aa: CATSRDRVSGNTIYF
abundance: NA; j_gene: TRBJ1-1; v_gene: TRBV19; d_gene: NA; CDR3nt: TGTGCCAGTAGTCCCCTCCAGGGAATTGGCACTGAAGCTTTCTTT; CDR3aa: CASSPLQGIGTEAFF
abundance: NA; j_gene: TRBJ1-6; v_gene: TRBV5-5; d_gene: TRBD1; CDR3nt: TGTGCCAGCAGCTTGGTGTCAGGGGGAGACTCACCCCTCCACTTT; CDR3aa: CASSLVSGGDSPLHF
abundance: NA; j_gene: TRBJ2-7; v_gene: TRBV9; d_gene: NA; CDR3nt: TGTGCCAGCAGCCCAGATGGGGGGAGCTCCTACGAGCAGTACTTC; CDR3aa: CASSPDGGSSYEQYF
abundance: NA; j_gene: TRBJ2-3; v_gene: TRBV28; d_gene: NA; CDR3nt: TGTGCCAGCAGTTCCTCCCTAGCAACCACAGATACGCAGTATTTT; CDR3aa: CASSSSLATTDTQYF
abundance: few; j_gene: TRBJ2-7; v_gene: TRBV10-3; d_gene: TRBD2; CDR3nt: TGTGCCATCAGTGAGTCTAGGCCTAGCGGGTATACTGATGAGGAGCAGTACTTC; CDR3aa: CAISESRPSGYTDEEQYF
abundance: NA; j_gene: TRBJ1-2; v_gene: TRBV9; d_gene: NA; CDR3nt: TGTGCCAGCAGCGATGGCAGGGTTAACTATGGCTACACCTTC; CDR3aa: CASSDGRVNYGYTF
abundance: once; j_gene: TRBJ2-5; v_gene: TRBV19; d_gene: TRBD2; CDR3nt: TGTGCCAGTAAAAGACTAGCGGAAGAGACCCAGTACTTC; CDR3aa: CASKRLAEETQYF
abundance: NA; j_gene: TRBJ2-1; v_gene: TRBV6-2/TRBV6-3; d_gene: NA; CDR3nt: TGTGCCAGCAGTTACCACCAGGGATACAATGAGCAGTTCTTC; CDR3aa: CASSYHQGYNEQFF
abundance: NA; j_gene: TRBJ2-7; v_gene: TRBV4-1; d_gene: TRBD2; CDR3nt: TGCGCCAGCAGCCAAGATGAGGGTAGCGGGAGTCAGTACTTC; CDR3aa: CASSQDEGSGSQYF
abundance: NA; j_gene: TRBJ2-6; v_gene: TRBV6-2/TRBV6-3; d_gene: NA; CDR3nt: TGTGCCAGCAGTTACTCGGTGGCGGGGGCCAGCTCTGGGGCCAACGTCCTGACTTTC; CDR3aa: CASSYSVAGASSGANVLTF
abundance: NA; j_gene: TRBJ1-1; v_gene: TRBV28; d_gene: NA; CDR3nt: TGTGCCAGCAGCCTACCCCCTCCCGGTCAGGGCGTGAACACTGAAGCTTTCTTT; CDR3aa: CASSLPPPGQGVNTEAFF
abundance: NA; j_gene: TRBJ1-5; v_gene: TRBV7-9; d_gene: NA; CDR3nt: TGTGCCAGCAGCTTGGCCGGGGGTGGCAATCAGCCCCAGCATTTT; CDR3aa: CASSLAGGGNQPQHF
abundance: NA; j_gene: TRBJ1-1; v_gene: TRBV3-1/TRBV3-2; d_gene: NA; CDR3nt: TGTGCCAGCACCTTCGACAGCCGGAGCACTGAAGCTTTCTTT; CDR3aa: CASTFDSRSTEAFF
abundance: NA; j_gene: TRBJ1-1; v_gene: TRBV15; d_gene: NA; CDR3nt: TGTGCCACCAGCCAAGGACAAGGAAGCATGAACACTGAAGCTTTCTTT; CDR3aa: CATSQGQGSMNTEAFF
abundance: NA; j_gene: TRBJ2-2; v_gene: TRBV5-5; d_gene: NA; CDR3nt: TGTGCCAGCAGCTTGGACAGGGCCGGGGAGCTGTTTTTT; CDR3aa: CASSLDRAGELFF
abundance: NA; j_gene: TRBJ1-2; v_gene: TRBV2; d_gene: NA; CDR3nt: TGTGCCAGCAGCGCCAGGGGCGGGGGAGATTATGGCTACACCTTC; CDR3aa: CASSARGGGDYGYTF
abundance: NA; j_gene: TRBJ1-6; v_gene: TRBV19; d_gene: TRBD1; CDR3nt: TGTGCCAGTAGTATCGGGGGACAGCCCGGAGGGTATAATTCACCCCTCCACTTT; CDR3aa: CASSIGGQPGGYNSPLHF
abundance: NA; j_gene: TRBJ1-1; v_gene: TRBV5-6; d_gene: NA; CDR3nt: TGTGCCAGCAGCTTGCGGGGAGTCGGTGGTGAAGCTTTCTTT; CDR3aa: CASSLRGVGGEAFF
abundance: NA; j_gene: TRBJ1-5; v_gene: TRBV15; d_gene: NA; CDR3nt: TGTGCCACCAGCAGAGATTGGGGGCATAGCAATCAGCCCCAGCATTTT; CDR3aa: CATSRDWGHSNQPQHF
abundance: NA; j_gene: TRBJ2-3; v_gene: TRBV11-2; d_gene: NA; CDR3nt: TGTGCCAGCAGCTTAGGGGGGCTCGATCATACGCAGTATTTT; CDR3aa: CASSLGGLDHTQYF
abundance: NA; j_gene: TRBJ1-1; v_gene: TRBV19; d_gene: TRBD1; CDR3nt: TGTGCCAGTAGTATCCCGACAGGGCCGATTAGGAACACTGAAGCTTTCTTT; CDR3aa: CASSIPTGPIRNTEAFF
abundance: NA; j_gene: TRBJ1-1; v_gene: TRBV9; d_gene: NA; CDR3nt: TGTGCCAGTACGAGGTCGAATTTGAACACTGAAGCTTTCTTT; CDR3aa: CASTRSNLNTEAFF
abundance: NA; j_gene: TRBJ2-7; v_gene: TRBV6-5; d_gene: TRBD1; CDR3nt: TGTGCCAGCAGTTTACAGGGGGGCAATTACGAGCAGTACTTC; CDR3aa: CASSLQGGNYEQYF
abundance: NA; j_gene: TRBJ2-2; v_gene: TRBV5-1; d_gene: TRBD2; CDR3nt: TGCGCCAGCCGGACTAGCGGGGGCTTAAACACCGGGGAGCTGTTTTTT; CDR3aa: CASRTSGGLNTGELFF
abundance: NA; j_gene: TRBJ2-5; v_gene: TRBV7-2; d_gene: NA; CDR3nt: TGTGCCAGCAGTAAAAGCAGAGGGGGTTCGGAGACCCAGTACTTC; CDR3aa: CASSKSRGGSETQYF
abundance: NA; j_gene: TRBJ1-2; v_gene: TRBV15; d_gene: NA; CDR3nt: TGTGCCACCAGCACCGACAGACAGCCACCGTTCTATGGCTACACCTTC; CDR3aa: CATSTDRQPPFYGYTF
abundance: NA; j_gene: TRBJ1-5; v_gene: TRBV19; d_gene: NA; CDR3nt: TGTGCCAGTAGTACGCCTGACAGGTTCAATCAGCCCCAGCATTTT; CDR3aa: CASSTPDRFNQPQHF
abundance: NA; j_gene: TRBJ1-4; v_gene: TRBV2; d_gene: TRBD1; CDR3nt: TGTGCCAGCAGCCACAGGGGGCAACCTAATGAAAAACTGTTTTTT; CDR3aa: CASSHRGQPNEKLFF
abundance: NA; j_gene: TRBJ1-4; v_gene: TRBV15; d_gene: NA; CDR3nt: TGTGCCACCAGCAGAGACAGGTCCCGGGAAAAACTGTTTTTT; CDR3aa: CATSRDRSREKLFF
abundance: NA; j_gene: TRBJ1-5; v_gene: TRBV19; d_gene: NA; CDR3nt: TGTGCCAGTAGTGGGCAGAATCAGCCCCAGCATTTT; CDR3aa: CASSGQNQPQHF
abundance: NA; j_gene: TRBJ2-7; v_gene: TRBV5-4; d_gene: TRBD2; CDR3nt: TGTGCCAGCAGCTCGGGGGGGTTGGCCCTCGAGCAGTACTTC; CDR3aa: CASSSGGLALEQYF
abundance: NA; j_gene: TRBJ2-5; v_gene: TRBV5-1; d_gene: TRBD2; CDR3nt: TGCGCCAGCAGCTTGTATCGTCTAGCGGGAGAAGAGACCCAGTACTTC; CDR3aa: CASSLYRLAGEETQYF